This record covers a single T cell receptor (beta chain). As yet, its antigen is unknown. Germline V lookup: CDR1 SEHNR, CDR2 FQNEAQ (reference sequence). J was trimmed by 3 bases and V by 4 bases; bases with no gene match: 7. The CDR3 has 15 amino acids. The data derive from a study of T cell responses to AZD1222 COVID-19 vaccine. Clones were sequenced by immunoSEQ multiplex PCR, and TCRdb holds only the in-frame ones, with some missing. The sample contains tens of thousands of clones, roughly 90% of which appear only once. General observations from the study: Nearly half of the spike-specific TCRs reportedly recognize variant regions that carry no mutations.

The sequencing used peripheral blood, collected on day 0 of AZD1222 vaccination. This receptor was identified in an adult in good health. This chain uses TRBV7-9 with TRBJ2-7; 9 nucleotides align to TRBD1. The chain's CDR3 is CASSSSGTGHYEQYF. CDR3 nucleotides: TGTGCCAGCAGCTCATCCGGGACAGGGCACTACGAGCAGTACTTC.